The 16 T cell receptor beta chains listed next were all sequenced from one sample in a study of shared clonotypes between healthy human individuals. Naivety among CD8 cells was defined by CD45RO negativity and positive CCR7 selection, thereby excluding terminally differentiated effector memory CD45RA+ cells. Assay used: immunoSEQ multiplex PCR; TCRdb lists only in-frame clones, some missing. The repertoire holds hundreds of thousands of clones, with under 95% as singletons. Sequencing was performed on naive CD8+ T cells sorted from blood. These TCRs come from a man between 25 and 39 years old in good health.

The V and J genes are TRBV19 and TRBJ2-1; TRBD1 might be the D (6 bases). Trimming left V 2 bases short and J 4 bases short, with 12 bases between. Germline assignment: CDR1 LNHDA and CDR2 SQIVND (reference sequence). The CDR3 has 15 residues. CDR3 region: CASSIWDTSYNEQFF. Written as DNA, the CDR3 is TGTGCCAGTAGTATATGGGACACCTCTTACAATGAGCAGTTCTTC.

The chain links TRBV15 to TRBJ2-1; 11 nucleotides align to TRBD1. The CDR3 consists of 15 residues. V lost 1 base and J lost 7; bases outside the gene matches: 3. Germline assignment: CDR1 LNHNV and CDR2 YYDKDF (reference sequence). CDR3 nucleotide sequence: TGTGCCACCAGCAGAGGGGACAGGGGGTTGAATGAGCAGTTCTTC. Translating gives CATSRGDRGLNEQFF.

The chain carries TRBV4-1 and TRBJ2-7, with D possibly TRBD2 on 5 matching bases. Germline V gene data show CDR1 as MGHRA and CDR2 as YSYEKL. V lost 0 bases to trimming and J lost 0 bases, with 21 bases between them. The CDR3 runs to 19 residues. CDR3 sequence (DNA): TGCGCCAGCAGCCAAGACCCCATCCTAGCAGAAAACTTCTCCTACGAGCAGTACTTC. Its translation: CASSQDPILAENFSYEQYF.

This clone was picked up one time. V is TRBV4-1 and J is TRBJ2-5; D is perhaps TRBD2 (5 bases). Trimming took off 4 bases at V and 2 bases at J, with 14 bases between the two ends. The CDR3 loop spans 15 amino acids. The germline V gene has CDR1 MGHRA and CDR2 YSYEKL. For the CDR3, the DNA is TGCGCCAGCAGCCCCTTTTCGAGGGCTCAAGAGACCCAGTACTTC. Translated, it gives CASSPFSRAQETQYF.

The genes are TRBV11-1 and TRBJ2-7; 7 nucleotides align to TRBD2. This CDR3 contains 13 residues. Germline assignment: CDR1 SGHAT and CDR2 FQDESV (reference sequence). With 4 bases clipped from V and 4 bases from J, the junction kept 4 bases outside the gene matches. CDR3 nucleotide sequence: TGTGCCAGCAGCTATTGGGGGGGATACGAGCAGTACTTC. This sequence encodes CASSYWGGYEQYF.

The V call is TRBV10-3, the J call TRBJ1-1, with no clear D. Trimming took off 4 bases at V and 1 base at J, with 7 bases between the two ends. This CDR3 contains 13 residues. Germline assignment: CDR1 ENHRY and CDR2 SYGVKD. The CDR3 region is CAISGAGNTEAFF. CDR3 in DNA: TGTGCCATCAGTGGGGCAGGGAACACTGAAGCTTTCTTT.

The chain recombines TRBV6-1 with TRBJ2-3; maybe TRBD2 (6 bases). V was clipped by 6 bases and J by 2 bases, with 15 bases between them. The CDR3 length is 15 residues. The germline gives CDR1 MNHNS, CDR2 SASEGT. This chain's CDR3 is CASSLSGYYTDTQYF. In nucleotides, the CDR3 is TGTGCCAGCAGCCTCAGCGGGTACTACACAGATACGCAGTATTTT.

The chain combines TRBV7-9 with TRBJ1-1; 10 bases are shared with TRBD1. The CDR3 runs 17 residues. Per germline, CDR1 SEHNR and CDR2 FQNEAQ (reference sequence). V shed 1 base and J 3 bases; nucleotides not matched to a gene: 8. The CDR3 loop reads CASSLGTGGTSDTEAFF. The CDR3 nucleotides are TGTGCCAGCAGCTTAGGGACAGGGGGGACCTCGGACACTGAAGCTTTCTTT.

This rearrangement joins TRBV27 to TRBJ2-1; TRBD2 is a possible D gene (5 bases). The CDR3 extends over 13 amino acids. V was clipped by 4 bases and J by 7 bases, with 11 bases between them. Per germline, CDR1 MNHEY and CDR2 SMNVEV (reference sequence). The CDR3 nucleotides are TGTGCCAGCAGTTATTCCAAGCGGAATGAGCAGTTCTTC. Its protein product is CASSYSKRNEQFF.

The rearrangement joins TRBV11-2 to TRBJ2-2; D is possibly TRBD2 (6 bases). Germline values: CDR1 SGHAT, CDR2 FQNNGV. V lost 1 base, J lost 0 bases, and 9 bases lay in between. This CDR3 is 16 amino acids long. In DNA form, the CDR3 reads TGTGCCAGCAGCTTAGTCGGGAGATCGAACACCGGGGAGCTGTTTTTT. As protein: CASSLVGRSNTGELFF.

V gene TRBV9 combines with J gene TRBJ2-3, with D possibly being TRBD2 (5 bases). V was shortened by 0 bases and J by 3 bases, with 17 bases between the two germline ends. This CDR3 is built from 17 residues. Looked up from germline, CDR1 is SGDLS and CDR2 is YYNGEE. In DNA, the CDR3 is TGTGCCAGCAGCGTAGCCCTACGCGGGCAGACGACAGATACGCAGTATTTT. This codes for CASSVALRGQTTDTQYF.

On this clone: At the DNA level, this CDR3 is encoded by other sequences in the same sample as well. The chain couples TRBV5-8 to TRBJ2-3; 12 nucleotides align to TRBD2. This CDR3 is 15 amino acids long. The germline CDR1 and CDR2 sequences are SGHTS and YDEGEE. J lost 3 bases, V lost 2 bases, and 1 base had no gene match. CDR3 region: CASSFGTSGTDTQYF. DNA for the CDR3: TGTGCCAGCAGCTTTGGGACTAGCGGGACAGATACGCAGTATTTT.

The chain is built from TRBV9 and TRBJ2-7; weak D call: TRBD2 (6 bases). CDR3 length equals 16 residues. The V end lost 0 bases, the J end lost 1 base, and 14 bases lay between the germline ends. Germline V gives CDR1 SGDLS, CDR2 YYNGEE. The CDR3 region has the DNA TGTGCCAGCAGCGTAGCCGAAGCGGAGGGTTCCTACGAGCAGTACTTC. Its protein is CASSVAEAEGSYEQYF. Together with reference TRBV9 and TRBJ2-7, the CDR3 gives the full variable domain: DSGVTQTPKHLITATGQRVTLRCSPRSGDLSVYWYQQSLDQGLQFLIQYYNGEERAKGNILERFSAQQFPDLHSELNLSSLELGDSALYFCASSVAEAEGSYEQYFGPGTRLTVT.

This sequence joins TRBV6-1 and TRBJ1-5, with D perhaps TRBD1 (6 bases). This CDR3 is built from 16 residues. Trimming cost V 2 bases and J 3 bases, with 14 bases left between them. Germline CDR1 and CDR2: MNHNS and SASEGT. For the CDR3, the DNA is TGTGCCAGCAGTGAAATTGGCAGGGGACCCAATCAGCCCCAGCATTTT. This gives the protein CASSEIGRGPNQPQHF.

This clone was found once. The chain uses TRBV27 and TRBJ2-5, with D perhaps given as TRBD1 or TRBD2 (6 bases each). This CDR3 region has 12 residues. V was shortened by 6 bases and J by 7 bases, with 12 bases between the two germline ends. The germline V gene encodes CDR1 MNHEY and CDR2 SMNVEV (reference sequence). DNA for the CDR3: TGTGCCAGCAGAGGGGGGTCCGGGACCCAGTACTTC. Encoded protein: CASRGGSGTQYF.

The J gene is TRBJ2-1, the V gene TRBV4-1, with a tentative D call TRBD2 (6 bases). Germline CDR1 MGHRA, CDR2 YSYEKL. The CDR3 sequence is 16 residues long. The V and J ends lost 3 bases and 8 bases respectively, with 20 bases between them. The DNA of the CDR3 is TGCGCCAGCAGCCAGATCGGGAGTGCCTCTGGGGATGAGCAGTTCTTC. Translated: CASSQIGSASGDEQFF.